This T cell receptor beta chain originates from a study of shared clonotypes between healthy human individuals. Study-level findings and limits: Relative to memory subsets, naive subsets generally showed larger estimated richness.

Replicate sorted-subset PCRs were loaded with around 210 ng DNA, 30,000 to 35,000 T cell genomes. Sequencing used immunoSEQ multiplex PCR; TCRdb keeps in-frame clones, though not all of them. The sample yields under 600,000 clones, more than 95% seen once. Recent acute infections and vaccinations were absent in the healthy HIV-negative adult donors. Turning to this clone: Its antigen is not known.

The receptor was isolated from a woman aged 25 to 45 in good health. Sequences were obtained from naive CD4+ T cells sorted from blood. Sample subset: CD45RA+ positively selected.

CDR3 sequence reads: CASSLGLGGYTGELFF. CDR3 nucleotides: TGTGCCAGCAGTTTGGGGTTGGGAGGGTACACCGGGGAGCTGTTTTTT. This chain links TRBV28 with TRBJ2-2, with 7 nucleotides matching TRBD2. The CDR3 sequence is 16 residues long. The ends lost 3 bases at V and 3 bases at J; junction bases unmatched: 7. Germline V gives CDR1 MDHEN, CDR2 SYDVKM.